The T cell receptor beta chain under discussion was sequenced for a study of blood T cell repertoires in COVID-19. Sequencing was performed with immunoSEQ multiplex PCR; in TCRdb, only in-frame clones are kept and a portion is missing. Of 150,000 to 200,000 clones listed, about 86% are singletons. This sequence originates from a man between 45 and 60 years old with active or convalescent COVID-19. The sequencing sample was made of peripheral blood.

CDR3 sequence: CAISSSTGMNTEAFF. Here the CDR3 DNA reads TGTGCCATCAGTAGTTCGACAGGCATGAACACTGAAGCTTTCTTT. The gene calls are TRBV10-3 and TRBJ1-1; weak D call: TRBD1 (6 bases). This CDR3 has 15 residues. Germline assignment: CDR1 ENHRY and CDR2 SYGVKD. Trimming left V 5 bases short and J 0 bases short, with 13 bases between.